This is a list of T cell receptor beta chains from one sample in a study of blood T cells in healthy people across ages. TCRdb re-analysed the 5' RACE reads in MiXCR, keeping a single row per CDR3 protein. In the table there are about 590,000 distinct CDR3 sequences, about 30% of which are singletons. What was sequenced was blood. The receptors come from a woman of 80 years or more in good health. The CDR3 runs from the conserved cysteine through the conserved F or W. Fields, in order: J gene, CDR3 length, V gene, clone size, CDR3 protein. Where a row states a size, it is once, few, many or the class of an expanded clone; other rows omit it.

>NA|14|TRBV2|NA
CASSETGWSNEQYF
>TRBJ2-3|15|TRBV3-1|many
CASSLRGGAADTQYF
>TRBJ2-1|12|TRBV5-6|many
CASSLGALEQFF
>TRBJ2-3|18|TRBV7-2|many
CASSLSGQGIPSTDTQYF
>TRBJ2-1|14|TRBV6-6|many
CASSFRGDYNEQFF
>TRBJ2-1|11|TRBV7-9|NA
CASSADYEQFF
>TRBJ2-7|16|TRBV3-1|many
CASSFSSGQGAYEQYF
>TRBJ2-5|12|TRBV20-1|many
CSASRVQETQYF
>TRBJ2-1|16|TRBV6-1|NA
CASSEARTSGRGEQFF
>TRBJ2-7|14|TRBV20-1|NA
CSAGTATGAHEQYF